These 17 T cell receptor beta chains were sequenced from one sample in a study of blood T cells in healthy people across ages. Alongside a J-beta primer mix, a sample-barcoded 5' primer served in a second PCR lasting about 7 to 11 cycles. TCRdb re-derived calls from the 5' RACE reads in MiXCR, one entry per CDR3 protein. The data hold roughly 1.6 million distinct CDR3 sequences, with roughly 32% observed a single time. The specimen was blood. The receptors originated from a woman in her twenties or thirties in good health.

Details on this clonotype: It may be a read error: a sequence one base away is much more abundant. DNA for the CDR3: TGTGCCAGCAGTACCCGTCACGGCTCCTCCTACGGGCAGTACTTC. This gives the protein CASSTRHGSSYGQYF. This chain uses TRBV6-2 or TRBV6-3 with TRBJ2-7; D gene unclear. Germline V gives CDR1 MNHEY, CDR2 SVGEGT. The CDR3 consists of 15 residues.

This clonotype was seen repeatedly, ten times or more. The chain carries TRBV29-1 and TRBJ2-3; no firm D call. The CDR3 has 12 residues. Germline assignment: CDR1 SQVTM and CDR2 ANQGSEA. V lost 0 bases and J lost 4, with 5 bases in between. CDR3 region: CSVEEVADTQYF. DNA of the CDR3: TGCAGCGTTGAAGAGGTCGCAGATACGCAGTATTTT.

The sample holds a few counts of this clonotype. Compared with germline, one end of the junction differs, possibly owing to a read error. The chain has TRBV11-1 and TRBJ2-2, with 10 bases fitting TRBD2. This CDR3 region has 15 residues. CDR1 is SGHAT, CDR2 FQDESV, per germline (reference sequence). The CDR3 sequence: CASSLAGADTGELFF. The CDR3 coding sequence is TGTGCCAGCAGCCTAGCGGGAGCAGACACCGGGGAGCTGTTTTTT. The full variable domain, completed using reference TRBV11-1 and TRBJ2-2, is EAEVAQSPRYKITEKSQAVAFWCDPISGHATLYWYRQILGQGPELLVQFQDESVVDDSQLPKDRFSAERLKGVDSTLKIQPAELGDSAMYLCASSLAGADTGELFFGEGSRLTVL.

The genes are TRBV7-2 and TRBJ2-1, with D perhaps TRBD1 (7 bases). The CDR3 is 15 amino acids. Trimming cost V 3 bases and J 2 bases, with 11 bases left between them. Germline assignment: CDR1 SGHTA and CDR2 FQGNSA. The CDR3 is CASSFQGGAYNEQFF. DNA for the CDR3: TGTGCCAGCAGCTTTCAGGGGGGCGCCTACAATGAGCAGTTCTTC.

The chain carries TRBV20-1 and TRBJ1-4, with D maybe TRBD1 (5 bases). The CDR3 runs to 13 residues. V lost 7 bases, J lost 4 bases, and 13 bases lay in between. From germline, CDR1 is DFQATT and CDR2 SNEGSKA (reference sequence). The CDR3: CSVRGRGNEKLFF. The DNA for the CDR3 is TGCAGTGTGAGAGGGAGGGGTAATGAAAAACTGTTTTTT.

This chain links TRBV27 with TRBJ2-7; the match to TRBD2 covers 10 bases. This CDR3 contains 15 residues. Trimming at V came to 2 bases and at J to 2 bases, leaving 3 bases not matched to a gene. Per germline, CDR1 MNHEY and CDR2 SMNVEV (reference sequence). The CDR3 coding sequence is TGTGCCAGCAGTTTAACTAGCGGGGTCACCTACGAGCAGTACTTC. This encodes CASSLTSGVTYEQYF.

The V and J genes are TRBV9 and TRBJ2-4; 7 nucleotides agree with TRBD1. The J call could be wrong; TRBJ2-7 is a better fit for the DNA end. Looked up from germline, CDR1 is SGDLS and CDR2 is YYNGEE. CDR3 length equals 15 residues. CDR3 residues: CASSVFAEGGHEQYF. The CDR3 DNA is TGTGCCAGCAGCGTATTCGCGGAAGGGGGCCACGAGCAGTACTTC.

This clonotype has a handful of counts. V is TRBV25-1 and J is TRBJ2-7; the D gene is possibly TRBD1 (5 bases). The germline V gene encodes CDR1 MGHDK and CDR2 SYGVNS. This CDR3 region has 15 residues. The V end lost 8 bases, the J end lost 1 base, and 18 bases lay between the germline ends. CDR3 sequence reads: CASSPAGYRSYEQYF. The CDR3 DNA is TGTGCCAGCTCACCCGCAGGGTACAGGTCCTACGAGCAGTACTTC.

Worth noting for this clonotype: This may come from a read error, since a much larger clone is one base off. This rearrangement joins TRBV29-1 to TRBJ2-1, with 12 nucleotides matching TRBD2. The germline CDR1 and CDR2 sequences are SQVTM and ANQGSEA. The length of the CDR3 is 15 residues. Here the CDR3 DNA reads TGCAGCGTTTTGACTAGCGGGAGCTCCTACAATGGGCAGTTCTTC. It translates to CSVLTSGSSYNGQFF.

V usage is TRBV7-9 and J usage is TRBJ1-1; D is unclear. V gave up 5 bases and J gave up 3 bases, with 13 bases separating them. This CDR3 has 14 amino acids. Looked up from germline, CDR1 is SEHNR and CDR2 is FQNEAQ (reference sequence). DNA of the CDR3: TGTGCCAGCAGCCCGGTAGGGCAGTACACTGAAGCTTTCTTT. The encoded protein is CASSPVGQYTEAFF.

Written as DNA, the CDR3 is TGCGCCAGCAGCTTGGGGGCAGGGGGCGAAGAGACCCAGTACTTC. Translating gives CASSLGAGGEETQYF. V usage is TRBV5-1 and J usage is TRBJ2-5, with TRBD1 matching 8 bases. CDR3 size: 15 residues. After removal of 0 bases from V and 3 bases from J, the junction contained 4 bases not matched to a gene. Germline assignment: CDR1 SGHRS and CDR2 YFSETQ.

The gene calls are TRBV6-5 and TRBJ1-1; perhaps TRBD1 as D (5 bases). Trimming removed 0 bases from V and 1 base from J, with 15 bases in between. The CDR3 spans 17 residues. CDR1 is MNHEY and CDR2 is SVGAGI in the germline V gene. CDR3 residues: CASSYSLAGTKNTEAFF. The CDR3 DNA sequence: TGTGCCAGCAGTTACTCGTTGGCAGGGACGAAGAACACTGAAGCTTTCTTT.

The CDR3 sequence is CATSTVEREDFDTQYF. In nucleotides, the CDR3 is TGTGCCACCAGCACCGTAGAGCGGGAAGACTTCGATACGCAGTATTTT. The gene calls are TRBV15 and TRBJ2-3, with TRBD2 matching over 7 bases. V trimming: 4 bases; J trimming: 6 bases; junction bases outside the gene matches: 13. The CDR3 covers 16 residues. Germline V gene lookup returns CDR1 LNHNV and CDR2 YYDKDF (reference sequence).

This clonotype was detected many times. The CDR3 loop reads CASSPRLADYNEQFF. The CDR3 nucleotides are TGTGCCAGCAGCCCCCGACTAGCGGATTACAATGAGCAGTTCTTC. The rearrangement joins TRBV18 to TRBJ2-1; 9 positions agree with TRBD2. CDR1 KGHSH and CDR2 LQKENI come from the germline V gene. This CDR3 is built from 15 residues. V was pared by 8 bases and J by 4 bases, with 9 bases of the junction left unmatched.

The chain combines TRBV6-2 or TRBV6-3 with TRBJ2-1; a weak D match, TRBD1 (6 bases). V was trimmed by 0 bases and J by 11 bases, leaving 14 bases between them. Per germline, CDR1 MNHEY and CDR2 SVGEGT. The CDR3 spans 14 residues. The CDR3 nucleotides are TGTGCCAGCAGTTACTCGGGCCAACAGGGAAAGCAGTTCTTC. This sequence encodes CASSYSGQQGKQFF.

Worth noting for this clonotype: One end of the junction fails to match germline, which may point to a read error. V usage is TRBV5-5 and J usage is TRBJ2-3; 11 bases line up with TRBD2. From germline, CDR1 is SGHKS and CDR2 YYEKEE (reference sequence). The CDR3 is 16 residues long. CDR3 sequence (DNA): TGTGTCAGCAGCTGGGGGACTAGCGGCTCCACAGATACGCAGTATTTT. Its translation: CVSSWGTSGSTDTQYF.

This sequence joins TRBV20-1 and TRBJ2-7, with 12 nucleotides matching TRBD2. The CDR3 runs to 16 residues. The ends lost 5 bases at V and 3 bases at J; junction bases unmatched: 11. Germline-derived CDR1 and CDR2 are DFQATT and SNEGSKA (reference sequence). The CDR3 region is CSAGRLAGVTFYEQYF. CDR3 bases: TGCAGTGCTGGGAGACTAGCGGGGGTTACTTTCTACGAGCAGTACTTC.